These 11 T cell receptor beta chains came from one sample sequenced in a study of long-term antiretroviral therapy in people with HIV. The assay used was immunoSEQ (version v3.0), run at survey level. Sequencing used immunoSEQ multiplex PCR; TCRdb keeps in-frame clones, though not all of them. The repertoire holds about 20,000 clones, more than 80% seen once, with roughly 18% in the top ten. The specimen comprised unsorted PBMCs, sampled 0.6 years after starting antiretroviral therapy. The receptors here all came from a woman under 30 with HIV.

The chain couples TRBV19 to TRBJ1-1, with D perhaps TRBD1 (5 bases). CDR3 length equals 14 residues. Germline V gives CDR1 LNHDA, CDR2 SQIVND (reference sequence). The V end lost 6 bases, the J end lost 3 bases, and 14 bases lay between the germline ends. The chain's CDR3 is CASRFLPRDTEAFF. In DNA, the CDR3 is TGTGCCAGTAGATTCCTACCCAGGGACACTGAAGCTTTCTTT.

The chain is built from TRBV6-1 and TRBJ1-6; 7 bases are shared with TRBD1. Trimming at V came to 6 bases and at J to 7 bases, leaving 9 bases not matched to a gene. The germline V gene has CDR1 MNHNS and CDR2 SASEGT. CDR3 length: 15 residues. CDR3 sequence: CASRLGTESNSPLHF. The CDR3 DNA is TGTGCCAGCAGGTTAGGGACAGAGTCAAATTCACCCCTCCACTTT.

This rearrangement joins TRBV28 to TRBJ1-2; no definite D call. This CDR3 contains 11 residues. V lost 7 bases to trimming and J lost 1 base, with 4 bases between them. Germline V CDR1 and CDR2: MDHEN, SYDVKM. The CDR3 DNA reads as TGTGCCAGCACCGGTAACTATGGCTACACCTTC. Its protein is CASTGNYGYTF.

This chain connects TRBV11-3 to TRBJ1-4; D is perhaps TRBD1 (5 bases). This CDR3 has 17 residues. Trimming stripped 4 bases from V and 0 bases from J, with 15 bases between. Germline CDR1 and CDR2: SGHNT and YENEEA. CDR3 residues: CASSSQQAIATNEKLFF. Here the CDR3 DNA reads TGTGCCAGCAGCTCCCAACAGGCAATTGCAACTAATGAAAAACTGTTTTTT.

The chain is built from TRBV6-1 and TRBJ1-4; 8 nucleotides agree with TRBD1. This CDR3 is 14 amino acids long. From germline, CDR1 is MNHNS and CDR2 SASEGT. The V segment lost 6 bases and the J segment 4 bases; nucleotides outside the gene matches: 4. CDR3 DNA: TGTGCCAGCAGATTGGGACAGGATAATGAAAAACTGTTTTTT. It yields the protein CASRLGQDNEKLFF.

V usage is TRBV7-2 and J usage is TRBJ1-5; tentative D call: TRBD1 (6 bases). This CDR3 is 15 amino acids long. Germline V CDR1 and CDR2: SGHTA, FQGNSA. Trimming cost V 4 bases and J 3 bases, with 13 bases left between them. CDR3 DNA: TGTGCCAGCAGCTCTCAGGGGAGGGACAATCAGCCCCAGCATTTT. This encodes CASSSQGRDNQPQHF.

The chain couples TRBV5-6 to TRBJ1-5, with 8 bases that match TRBD1. The CDR3 is made up of 14 amino acids. Trimming cost V 4 bases and J 4 bases; bases outside gene matches: 4. Germline V gene data show CDR1 as SGHDT and CDR2 as YYEEEE. The CDR3 region has the DNA TGTGCCAGCAGCCCGACAGGGGCTAATCAGCCCCAGCATTTT. Its translation is CASSPTGANQPQHF.

This clone is a singleton in its sample. The genes are TRBV6-1 and TRBJ2-3; D may be TRBD1 (6 bases). The CDR3 is 17 amino acids. Germline V gene lookup returns CDR1 MNHNS and CDR2 SASEGT. Trimming cost V 2 bases and J 8 bases, with 23 bases left between them. The CDR3 loop is CASSEMAAPGVAVTQYF. Here the CDR3 DNA reads TGTGCCAGCAGTGAAATGGCGGCCCCAGGGGTTGCAGTTACGCAGTATTTT.

The chain links TRBV4-3 to TRBJ2-7; TRBD2 agrees at 7 bases. The CDR3 contains 16 residues. Germline CDR1 is LGHNA and CDR2 is YSLEER. Germline trimming cut 0 bases from V and 0 bases from J; bases unmatched to any gene: 5. CDR3 DNA: TGCGCCAGCAGCCAAGAGTGGGGGGGAGGCTCCTACGAGCAGTACTTC. Translated, it gives CASSQEWGGGSYEQYF.

The CDR3 sequence is CASSDDGRTLNQPQHF. The DNA of the CDR3 is TGTGCCAGCAGCGACGACGGACGGACCCTAAATCAGCCCCAGCATTTT. The V call is TRBV2, the J call TRBJ1-5; unclear D gene. The germline V and J ends were trimmed by 6 bases and 4 bases, with 19 bases remaining between them. The length of the CDR3 is 16 residues. In germline, CDR1 is SNHLY, CDR2 FYNNEI.

Notes on this clone: Compared with germline, one end of the junction differs, possibly owing to a read error. The chain combines TRBV6-1 with TRBJ1-3, with 9 bases identical to TRBD1. The germline CDR1 and CDR2 sequences are MNHNS and SASEGT. The CDR3 covers 15 residues. DNA for the CDR3: TGTGCCGGCAGTGAAAGGGACAGGGCTGGAAACACCATATATTTT. It translates to CAGSERDRAGNTIYF.